This record covers a single T cell receptor beta chain. Its antigen is unidentified. In making TCR beta libraries, quantitative 5'-RACE with molecular barcodes was used. TCRdb reanalysed the 5' RACE reads using MiXCR and keeps one entry per CDR3 protein. The repertoire holds hundreds of thousands of distinct CDR3 sequences, around 11% seen once, with approximately 0.46% in the top ten. The sample is drawn from a study of CD8 T cells in ankylosing spondylitis. Study-wide results and limits: Apparently characteristic of ankylosing spondylitis blood was a TCR beta motif (fewer than 10 highly homologous variants). There was reportedly significant enrichment of clones that were disease-linked in matched ankylosing spondylitis synovial fluid.

The germline V gene encodes CDR1 SQVTM and CDR2 ANQGSEA. Trimming shortened V by 0 bases and J by 3 bases, and 8 bases separated the two germline ends. This CDR3 has 14 amino acids. This rearrangement joins TRBV29-1 to TRBJ1-4; no definite D call. The source is a male donor with ankylosing spondylitis. Sequencing was performed on blood, either unsorted or a sorted T cell fraction (not recorded which). The CDR3 sequence: CSVEDHTSNEKLFF. The CDR3 nucleotides read TGCAGCGTTGAAGACCATACCTCTAATGAAAAACTGTTTTTT.